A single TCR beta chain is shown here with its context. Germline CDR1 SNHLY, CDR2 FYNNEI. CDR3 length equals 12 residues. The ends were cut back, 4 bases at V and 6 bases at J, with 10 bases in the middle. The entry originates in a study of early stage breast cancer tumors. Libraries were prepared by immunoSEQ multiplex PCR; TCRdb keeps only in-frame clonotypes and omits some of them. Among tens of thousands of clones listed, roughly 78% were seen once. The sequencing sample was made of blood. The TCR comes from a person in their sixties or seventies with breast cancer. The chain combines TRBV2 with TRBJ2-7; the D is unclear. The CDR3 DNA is TGTGCCAGCAGTGGGAGCGTACGCGAGCAGTACTTC. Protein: CASSGSVREQYF.